The 21 T cell receptor beta chains reported below all come from one sample, sequenced in a study of cytomegalovirus exposure and HLA in healthy donors. PCR primers comprised 60 Vbeta and 13 Jbeta primers. Here immunoSEQ multiplex PCR was the method, and the copy in TCRdb shows in-frame clones only, minus some. The data hold some 130,000 clones, with under 90% observed a single time. Sequencing was done on a sample of PBMCs. The source is a man between 18 and 29 years old in good health and CMV-seronegative.

The V gene is TRBV27, the J gene TRBJ1-5; D might be TRBD1 (6 bases). The CDR3 totals 13 residues. CDR1 MNHEY and CDR2 SMNVEV come from the germline V gene (reference sequence). The germline V and J ends were trimmed by 8 bases and 6 bases, with 14 bases remaining between them. DNA of the CDR3: TGTGCCAGCCAACAGGGTAGACGTCAGCCCCAGCATTTT. Translation gives CASQQGRRQPQHF.

The chain carries TRBV7-6 and TRBJ2-1; TRBD2 matches 9 bases. Looked up from germline, CDR1 is SGHVS and CDR2 is FNYEAQ. Trimming removed 1 base from V and 0 bases from J; junction bases left unmatched: 4. CDR3 length equals 17 residues. CDR3 amino acids: CASSLVGGGASYNEQFF. The CDR3 nucleotides read TGTGCCAGCAGCTTAGTCGGCGGGGGGGCCTCCTACAATGAGCAGTTCTTC.

V gene TRBV6-5 combines with J gene TRBJ1-6; D may be TRBD1 (5 bases). There are 14 residues in the CDR3. Germline CDR1 MNHEY, CDR2 SVGAGI. Trimming removed 9 bases at V and 10 bases at J, with 19 bases between. CDR3 loop: CASRGGAAGSPLHF. DNA of the CDR3: TGTGCCAGTCGAGGAGGGGCCGCTGGATCACCCCTCCACTTT.

This clone was recorded a few times. The chain couples TRBV9 to TRBJ2-2, with 10 bases fitting TRBD1. The CDR3 length is 15 residues. Germline lookup yields CDR1 SGDLS and CDR2 YYNGEE. V was clipped by 3 bases and J by 7 bases; unmatched bases: 6. The CDR3 loop is CASSGTTGGIGELFF. The CDR3 DNA sequence: TGTGCCAGCAGCGGGACGACAGGGGGCATCGGGGAGCTGTTTTTT. The full variable domain, in which reference TRBV9 and TRBJ2-2 provide the parts outside the CDR3, is DSGVTQTPKHLITATGQRVTLRCSPRSGDLSVYWYQQSLDQGLQFLIQYYNGEERAKGNILERFSAQQFPDLHSELNLSSLELGDSALYFCASSGTTGGIGELFFGEGSRLTVL.

This clone came up a few times. This chain joins TRBV30 and TRBJ1-1, with 8 bases lining up with TRBD1. The trim removed 0 bases at V and 7 bases at J, leaving 4 bases unmatched. Germline V gene lookup returns CDR1 GTSNPN and CDR2 SVGIG (reference sequence). This CDR3 comprises 13 residues. CDR3 sequence reads: CAWSVGTGDEAFF. The CDR3 region has the DNA TGTGCCTGGAGTGTAGGGACAGGAGATGAAGCTTTCTTT. Drawing the rest from reference TRBV30 and TRBJ1-1, the complete variable domain is SQTIHQWPATLVQPVGSPLSLECTVEGTSNPNLYWYRQAAGRGLQLLFYSVGIGQISSEVPQNLSASRPQDRQFILSSKKLLLSDSGFYLCAWSVGTGDEAFFGQGTRLTVV.

The rearrangement links TRBV27 to TRBJ1-1, with 8 nucleotides matching TRBD1. Losses at the gene ends were 6 bases for V and 5 bases for J; bases not matched to a gene: 8. This CDR3 contains 14 residues. Germline lookup yields CDR1 MNHEY and CDR2 SMNVEV (reference sequence). The CDR3 loop reads CASRQQGGETEAFF. CDR3 in DNA: TGTGCCAGCAGACAACAGGGGGGGGAGACTGAAGCTTTCTTT.

In its sample, this clone was seen once. The chain is built from TRBV5-4 and TRBJ2-7; no reliable D call. The germline V and J ends were trimmed by 4 bases and 3 bases, with 11 bases remaining between them. From germline, CDR1 is SGHNT and CDR2 YYREEE (reference sequence). This CDR3 comprises 13 residues. In DNA, the CDR3 is TGTGCCAGCAGCCAATCGGAGAACTACGAGCAGTACTTC. Translated, it gives CASSQSENYEQYF.

In this sample, this clone turned up once. The J gene is TRBJ1-5, the V gene TRBV27; D uncertain. Germline lookup yields CDR1 MNHEY and CDR2 SMNVEV (reference sequence). This CDR3 contains 14 residues. Trimming left V 5 bases short and J 3 bases short, with 11 bases between. The CDR3 spells CASSHTADNQPQHF. As DNA, the CDR3 is TGTGCCAGCAGTCATACAGCAGACAATCAGCCCCAGCATTTT.

The chain couples TRBV7-9 to TRBJ1-5; D is ambiguous. Germline V gives CDR1 SEHNR, CDR2 FQNEAQ (reference sequence). CDR3 size: 14 residues. Trimming pared 1 base from V and 0 bases from J, leaving 4 bases between. The CDR3 nucleotides read TGTGCCAGCAGCTTAGTCGGTAGCAATCAGCCCCAGCATTTT. Protein: CASSLVGSNQPQHF.

This sequence joins TRBV7-2 and TRBJ1-2; D is perhaps TRBD1 (5 bases). The germline V gene encodes CDR1 SGHTA and CDR2 FQGNSA. The CDR3 has 14 residues. Trimming cost V 0 bases and J 7 bases, with 12 bases left between them. The CDR3 spells CASSLAGREAGYTF. In DNA form, the CDR3 reads TGTGCCAGCAGCTTAGCGGGCAGGGAGGCTGGCTACACCTTC.

The DNA of the CDR3 is TGTGCCAGCTGCTCGGAGGTTAATCAGCCCCAGCATTTT. Amino acid sequence: CASCSEVNQPQHF. The chain recombines TRBV2 with TRBJ1-5; D is undetermined. The V and J ends lost 8 bases and 4 bases respectively, with 12 bases between them. CDR3 length equals 13 residues. Germline assignment: CDR1 SNHLY and CDR2 FYNNEI.

The chain uses TRBV14 and TRBJ2-2; D ambiguous. V lost 0 bases to trimming and J lost 3 bases, with 5 bases between them. Germline CDR1 SGHDN, CDR2 FVKESK. The CDR3 covers 14 residues. The CDR3 region has the DNA TGTGCCAGCAGCCAAGATTATGACACCGGGGAGCTGTTTTTT. It yields the protein CASSQDYDTGELFF.

The rearrangement uses TRBV29-1 and TRBJ2-7; 8 bases are shared with TRBD1. The CDR3 extends over 15 amino acids. Germline V gene data show CDR1 as SQVTM and CDR2 as ANQGSEA. J gave up 2 bases and V 3 bases, and 9 bases lay outside the gene matches. As DNA, the CDR3 is TGCAGCGTTGATAAGGGGACAGGATATACCTACGAGCAGTACTTC. Translated: CSVDKGTGYTYEQYF.

V gene TRBV6-5 combines with J gene TRBJ1-2; D unresolved. This CDR3 spans 15 amino acids. The V end was cut by 0 bases, the J end by 4 bases, with 12 bases between. Germline assignment: CDR1 MNHEY and CDR2 SVGAGI. CDR3: CASSYSGAGTYGYTF. As DNA, the CDR3 is TGTGCCAGCAGTTACTCGGGAGCTGGAACCTATGGCTACACCTTC.

Only one count was recorded for this clone. The chain has TRBV5-6 and TRBJ1-5; D perhaps matches TRBD1 (5 bases). V lost 0 bases, J lost 5 bases, and 9 bases lay in between. The CDR3 length is 14 residues. Looked up from germline, CDR1 is SGHDT and CDR2 is YYEEEE. The CDR3 region has the DNA TGTGCCAGCAGCTTGGGGACACTGTATCAGCCCCAGCATTTT. Its protein product is CASSLGTLYQPQHF.

This rearrangement joins TRBV19 to TRBJ1-5, with TRBD1 as a possible D gene (5 bases). Germline CDR1 is LNHDA and CDR2 is SQIVND (reference sequence). V lost 9 bases and J 5 bases, leaving 20 bases between the germline ends. The CDR3 extends over 15 amino acids. The CDR3 DNA follows: TGTGCCAGCTCAAACCTTTACAGGTTCGATCAGCCCCAGCATTTT. Translating gives CASSNLYRFDQPQHF.

This clone was observed a few times. V gene TRBV30 combines with J gene TRBJ2-5, with D uncertain. Per the germline V gene, CDR1 is GTSNPN and CDR2 is SVGIG (reference sequence). The CDR3 is 11 amino acids. Deletions cut 4 bases from V and 5 bases from J, with 8 bases between. CDR3 in amino acids: CAWTTWETQYF. The CDR3 DNA reads as TGTGCCTGGACCACTTGGGAGACCCAGTACTTC.

A single count supports this clone. The chain carries TRBV5-6 and TRBJ2-5, with TRBD1 as a possible D gene (6 bases). Trimming shortened V by 5 bases and J by 2 bases, and 16 bases separated the two germline ends. Germline-derived CDR1 and CDR2 are SGHDT and YYEEEE. The CDR3 is made up of 15 amino acids. The CDR3 protein is CASRISGARQETQYF. CDR3 coding DNA: TGTGCCAGCAGGATTTCAGGGGCCAGGCAAGAGACCCAGTACTTC. Combining the CDR3 with reference TRBV5-6 and TRBJ2-5 gives the whole variable domain DAGVTQSPTHLIKTRGQQVTLRCSPKSGHDTVSWYQQALGQGPQFIFQYYEEEERQRGNFPDRFSGHQFPNYSSELNVNALLLGDSALYLCASRISGARQETQYFGPGTRLLVL.

The V call is TRBV15, the J call TRBJ2-2, with D possibly matching TRBD1 (5 bases). V dropped 4 bases and J dropped 5 bases, with 11 bases sitting between them. Germline lookup yields CDR1 LNHNV and CDR2 YYDKDF (reference sequence). The CDR3 is 14 amino acids. The CDR3 nucleotides read TGTGCCACCAGCAAAGCCTCAGGGACCGGGGAGCTGTTTTTT. Amino acid sequence: CATSKASGTGELFF.

CDR3 DNA: TGTGCCAGCAGACACTTGACAGGGGGGCTTAAGCAGTACTTC. Its translation is CASRHLTGGLKQYF. The V gene is TRBV11-2, the J gene TRBJ2-7, with 9 bases that match TRBD1. The CDR3 runs 14 residues. Unmatched junction bases numbered 11, after V lost 6 bases and J lost 8 bases. Germline assignment: CDR1 SGHAT and CDR2 FQNNGV.

The J gene is TRBJ1-5, the V gene TRBV27; TRBD1 aligns across 12 bases. Trimming cost V 6 bases and J 8 bases; bases outside gene matches: 8. The CDR3 has 15 residues. Germline CDR1 MNHEY, CDR2 SMNVEV (reference sequence). Here the CDR3 DNA reads TGTGCCAGCAGCCCAAGGGACAGGGGGCATGAGCCCCAGCATTTT. Encoded protein: CASSPRDRGHEPQHF.